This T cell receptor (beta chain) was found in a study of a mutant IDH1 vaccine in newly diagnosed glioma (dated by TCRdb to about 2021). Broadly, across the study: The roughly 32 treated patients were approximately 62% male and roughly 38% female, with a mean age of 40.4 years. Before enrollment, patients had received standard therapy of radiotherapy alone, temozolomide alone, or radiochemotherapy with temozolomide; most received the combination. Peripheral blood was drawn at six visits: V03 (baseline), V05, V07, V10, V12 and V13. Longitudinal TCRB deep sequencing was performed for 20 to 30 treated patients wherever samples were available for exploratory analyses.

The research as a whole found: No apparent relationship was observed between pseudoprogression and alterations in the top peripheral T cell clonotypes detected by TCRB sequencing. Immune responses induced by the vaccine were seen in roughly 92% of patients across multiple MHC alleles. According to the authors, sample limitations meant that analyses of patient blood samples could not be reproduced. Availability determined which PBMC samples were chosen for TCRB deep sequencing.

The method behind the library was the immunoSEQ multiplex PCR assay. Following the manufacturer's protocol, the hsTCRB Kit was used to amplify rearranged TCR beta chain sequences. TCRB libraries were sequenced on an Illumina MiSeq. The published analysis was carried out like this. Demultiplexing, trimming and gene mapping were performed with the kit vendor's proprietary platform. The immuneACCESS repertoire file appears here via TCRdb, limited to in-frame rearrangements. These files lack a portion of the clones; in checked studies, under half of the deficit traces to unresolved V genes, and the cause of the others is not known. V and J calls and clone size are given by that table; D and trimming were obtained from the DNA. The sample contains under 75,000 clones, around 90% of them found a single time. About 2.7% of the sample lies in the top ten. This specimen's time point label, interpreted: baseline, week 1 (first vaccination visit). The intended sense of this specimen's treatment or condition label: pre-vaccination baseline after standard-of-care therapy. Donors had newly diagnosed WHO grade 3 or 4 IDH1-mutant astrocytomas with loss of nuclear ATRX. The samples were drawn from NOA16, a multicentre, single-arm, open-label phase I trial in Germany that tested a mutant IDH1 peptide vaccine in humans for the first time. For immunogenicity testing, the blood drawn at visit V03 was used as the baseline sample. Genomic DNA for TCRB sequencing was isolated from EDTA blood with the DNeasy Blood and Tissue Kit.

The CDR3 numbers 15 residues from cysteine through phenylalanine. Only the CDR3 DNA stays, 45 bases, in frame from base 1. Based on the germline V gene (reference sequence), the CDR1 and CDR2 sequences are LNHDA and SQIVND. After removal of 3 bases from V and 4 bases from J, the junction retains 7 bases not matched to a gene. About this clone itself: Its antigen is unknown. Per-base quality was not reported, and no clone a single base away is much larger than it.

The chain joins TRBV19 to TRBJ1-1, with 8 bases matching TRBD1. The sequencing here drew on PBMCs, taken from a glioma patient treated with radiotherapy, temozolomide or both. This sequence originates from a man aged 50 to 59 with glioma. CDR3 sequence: CASSILQGASTEAFF. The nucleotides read TGTGCCAGTAGTATTCTGCAGGGGGCGAGCACTGAAGCTTTCTTT.